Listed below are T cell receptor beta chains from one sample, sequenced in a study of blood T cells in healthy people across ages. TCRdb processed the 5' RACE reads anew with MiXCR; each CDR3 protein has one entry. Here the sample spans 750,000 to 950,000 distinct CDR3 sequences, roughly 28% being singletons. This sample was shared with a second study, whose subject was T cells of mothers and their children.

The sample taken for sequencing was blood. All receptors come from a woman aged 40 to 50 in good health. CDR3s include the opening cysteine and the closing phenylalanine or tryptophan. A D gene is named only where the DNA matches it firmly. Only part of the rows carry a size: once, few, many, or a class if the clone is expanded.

CDR3 protein: CASRFRGDPTDTQYF; CDR3 DNA: TGCGCCAGCAGGTTTCGGGGGGACCCCACAGATACGCAGTATTTT; V gene: TRBV5-1; D gene: TRBD2; CDR3 length: 15; clone size: -; J gene: TRBJ2-3
CDR3 protein: CASSEQDRNYGYTF; CDR3 DNA: TGTGCCAGCAGTGAACAGGATCGTAACTATGGCTACACCTTC; V gene: TRBV2; D gene: -; CDR3 length: 14; clone size: -; J gene: TRBJ1-2
CDR3 protein: CSVEGGSGTGERFF; CDR3 DNA: TGCAGCGTGGAGGGGGGGAGCGGCACCGGGGAGCGGTTTTTT; V gene: TRBV29-1; D gene: -; CDR3 length: 14; clone size: few; J gene: TRBJ2-2
CDR3 protein: CSVDPGSEQFF; CDR3 DNA: TGCAGCGTTGATCCCGGGAGTGAGCAGTTCTTC; V gene: TRBV29-1; D gene: -; CDR3 length: 11; clone size: many; J gene: TRBJ2-1
CDR3 protein: CAIKGAYSTDTQYF; CDR3 DNA: TGTGCCATCAAGGGAGCGTATAGCACAGATACGCAGTATTTT; V gene: TRBV10-3; D gene: -; CDR3 length: 14; clone size: -; J gene: TRBJ2-3
CDR3 protein: CASSLAGTERSKAFF; CDR3 DNA: TGCGCCAGCAGCTTGGCCGGGACAGAAAGAAGTAAAGCTTTCTTT; V gene: TRBV5-1; D gene: TRBD1; CDR3 length: 15; clone size: many; J gene: TRBJ1-1
CDR3 protein: CASSLGTGYQETQYF; CDR3 DNA: TGCGCCAGCAGCCTCGGGACAGGGTATCAAGAGACCCAGTACTTC; V gene: TRBV5-1; D gene: TRBD1; CDR3 length: 15; clone size: many; J gene: TRBJ2-5
CDR3 protein: CASSRLNPNSGANVLTF; CDR3 DNA: TGTGCCAGCAGCCGCCTTAACCCCAACTCTGGGGCCAACGTCCTGACTTTC; V gene: TRBV2; D gene: -; CDR3 length: 17; clone size: many; J gene: TRBJ2-6
CDR3 protein: CASHGQGNYGYTF; CDR3 DNA: TGTGCCAGCCACGGACAGGGCAACTATGGCTACACCTTC; V gene: TRBV6-2/TRBV6-3; D gene: TRBD1; CDR3 length: 13; clone size: -; J gene: TRBJ1-2
CDR3 protein: CASSLVGGAGNEQFF; CDR3 DNA: TGCGCCAGCAGCTTGGTGGGGGGTGCAGGGAATGAGCAGTTCTTC; V gene: TRBV5-1; D gene: -; CDR3 length: 15; clone size: -; J gene: TRBJ2-1
CDR3 protein: CASSLWHRDGTYEQYF; CDR3 DNA: TGTGCCAGCAGTTTATGGCACCGGGACGGCACCTACGAGCAGTACTTC; V gene: TRBV27; D gene: -; CDR3 length: 16; clone size: many; J gene: TRBJ2-7
CDR3 protein: CASSLGGTQPQHF; CDR3 DNA: TGTGCCAGCAGCCTTGGAGGGACTCAGCCCCAGCATTTT; V gene: TRBV7-6; D gene: -; CDR3 length: 13; clone size: many; J gene: TRBJ1-5
CDR3 protein: CASSFTGGNQPQHF; CDR3 DNA: TGTGCCAGCAGTTTCACGGGAGGCAATCAGCCCCAGCATTTT; V gene: TRBV7-2; D gene: -; CDR3 length: 14; clone size: many; J gene: TRBJ1-5
CDR3 protein: CASSVSSGQALLETQYF; CDR3 DNA: TGTGCCAGCAGCGTATCGTCGGGACAGGCACTTCTAGAGACCCAGTACTTC; V gene: TRBV9; D gene: TRBD1; CDR3 length: 17; clone size: many; J gene: TRBJ2-5
CDR3 protein: CASSLGQGVDEQYF; CDR3 DNA: TGTGCCAGCAGTCTGGGACAGGGGGTCGACGAGCAGTACTTC; V gene: TRBV27; D gene: TRBD1; CDR3 length: 14; clone size: -; J gene: TRBJ2-7
CDR3 protein: CATSRVGQGYEKLFF; CDR3 DNA: TGTGCCACCAGCAGAGTAGGGCAGGGGTACGAAAAACTGTTTTTT; V gene: TRBV15; D gene: -; CDR3 length: 15; clone size: -; J gene: TRBJ1-4
CDR3 protein: CSVQTSGGAATQYF; CDR3 DNA: TGCAGCGTCCAAACTAGCGGGGGGGCCGCGACGCAGTATTTT; V gene: TRBV29-1; D gene: TRBD2; CDR3 length: 14; clone size: many; J gene: TRBJ2-3
CDR3 protein: CASKQGGDSYEQYF; CDR3 DNA: TGTGCCAGCAAGCAGGGAGGGGACTCCTACGAGCAGTACTTC; V gene: TRBV19; D gene: TRBD2; CDR3 length: 14; clone size: many; J gene: TRBJ2-7
CDR3 protein: CASSIGQTNSQPQHF; CDR3 DNA: TGTGCCAGTAGTATAGGACAAACCAACAGCCAGCCCCAGCATTTT; V gene: TRBV19; D gene: -; CDR3 length: 15; clone size: few; J gene: TRBJ1-5
CDR3 protein: CASRSPPYEQYF; CDR3 DNA: TGTGCCAGCAGATCCCCCCCCTACGAGCAGTACTTC; V gene: TRBV12-3/TRBV12-4; D gene: -; CDR3 length: 12; clone size: many; J gene: TRBJ2-7
CDR3 protein: CASSLWGGGQPDFF; CDR3 DNA: TGCGCCAGCAGCTTGTGGGGAGGGGGGCAGCCAGATTTCTTT; V gene: TRBV5-1; D gene: -; CDR3 length: 14; clone size: -; J gene: TRBJ1-1
CDR3 protein: CASSLKRREGSDTQYF; CDR3 DNA: TGTGCCAGCAGTCTGAAAAGGAGAGAGGGGTCAGATACGCAGTATTTT; V gene: TRBV12-3/TRBV12-4; D gene: -; CDR3 length: 16; clone size: few; J gene: TRBJ2-3
CDR3 protein: CASSPVARKTDTQYF; CDR3 DNA: TGCGCCAGCAGCCCCGTAGCGAGAAAGACAGATACGCAGTATTTT; V gene: TRBV5-1; D gene: -; CDR3 length: 15; clone size: -; J gene: TRBJ2-3
CDR3 protein: CASSPRGQGTDTQYF; CDR3 DNA: TGTGCCAGCAGCCCCCGCGGACAGGGCACAGATACGCAGTATTTT; V gene: TRBV13; D gene: TRBD1; CDR3 length: 15; clone size: many; J gene: TRBJ2-3
CDR3 protein: CASSVWEGRTEAFF; CDR3 DNA: TGTGCCAGCAGTGTCTGGGAGGGACGGACTGAAGCTTTCTTT; V gene: TRBV6-1; D gene: -; CDR3 length: 14; clone size: -; J gene: TRBJ1-1
CDR3 protein: CSVDSSGGAGYGYTF; CDR3 DNA: TGCAGCGTTGATAGTTCAGGGGGCGCAGGCTATGGCTACACCTTC; V gene: TRBV29-1; D gene: TRBD1; CDR3 length: 15; clone size: once; J gene: TRBJ1-2
CDR3 protein: CASSLEGQGTSKLFF; CDR3 DNA: TGTGCCAGCAGCTTAGAGGGCCAGGGGACATCAAAACTGTTTTTT; V gene: TRBV7-6; D gene: -; CDR3 length: 15; clone size: -; J gene: TRBJ1-4
CDR3 protein: CASSQQGVGNTEAFF; CDR3 DNA: TGTGCCAGCAGCCAACAGGGAGTCGGGAACACTGAAGCTTTCTTT; V gene: TRBV7-6; D gene: -; CDR3 length: 15; clone size: few; J gene: TRBJ1-1
CDR3 protein: CASSVEGSSGYEQYF; CDR3 DNA: TGTGCCAGCAGCGTAGAAGGAAGTAGCGGCTACGAGCAGTACTTC; V gene: TRBV9; D gene: -; CDR3 length: 15; clone size: -; J gene: TRBJ2-7
CDR3 protein: CASSLRGDPQETQYF; CDR3 DNA: TGCGCCAGCAGCTTAAGAGGGGACCCCCAAGAGACCCAGTACTTC; V gene: TRBV5-1; D gene: -; CDR3 length: 15; clone size: -; J gene: TRBJ2-5
CDR3 protein: CSVAPGQGETQYF; CDR3 DNA: TGCAGCGTTGCCCCCGGACAGGGGGAGACCCAGTACTTC; V gene: TRBV29-1; D gene: TRBD1; CDR3 length: 13; clone size: few; J gene: TRBJ2-5
CDR3 protein: CASSMDRGEGETQYF; CDR3 DNA: TGTGCCAGCAGCATGGACAGAGGGGAGGGAGAGACCCAGTACTTC; V gene: TRBV12-3/TRBV12-4; D gene: -; CDR3 length: 15; clone size: -; J gene: TRBJ2-5
CDR3 protein: CASSSSGTGSSGCTF; CDR3 DNA: TGTGCCAGCAGCTCCTCCGGGACAGGGAGTTCTGGCTGCACCTTC; V gene: TRBV7-3; D gene: TRBD1; CDR3 length: 15; clone size: -; J gene: TRBJ1-2
CDR3 protein: CASSPSGGAMHEQYF; CDR3 DNA: TGTGCCAGCAGCCCCAGCGGGGGGGCCATGCACGAGCAGTACTTC; V gene: TRBV7-3; D gene: TRBD2; CDR3 length: 15; clone size: many; J gene: TRBJ2-7
CDR3 protein: CASRFRTDSGANVLTF; CDR3 DNA: TGTGCCAGCAGATTCCGGACAGACTCTGGGGCCAACGTCCTGACTTTC; V gene: TRBV6-5; D gene: -; CDR3 length: 16; clone size: many; J gene: TRBJ2-6
CDR3 protein: CATQPGLANYEQYF; CDR3 DNA: TGTGCCACCCAGCCTGGGCTAGCGAACTACGAGCAGTACTTC; V gene: TRBV3-1; D gene: -; CDR3 length: 14; clone size: many; J gene: TRBJ2-7
CDR3 protein: CSVGYRGAFVQFF; CDR3 DNA: TGCAGCGTTGGGTACCGGGGGGCTTTTGTGCAGTTCTTC; V gene: TRBV29-1; D gene: -; CDR3 length: 13; clone size: -; J gene: TRBJ2-1
CDR3 protein: CASSEGQGGNTIYF; CDR3 DNA: TGTGCCAGCAGCGAGGGACAGGGCGGAAACACCATATATTTT; V gene: TRBV9; D gene: TRBD1; CDR3 length: 14; clone size: -; J gene: TRBJ1-3
CDR3 protein: CSATGAYYGYTF; CDR3 DNA: TGCAGTGCTACAGGGGCTTACTATGGCTACACCTTC; V gene: TRBV20-1; D gene: -; CDR3 length: 12; clone size: many; J gene: TRBJ1-2
CDR3 protein: CASSARRRYGYTF; CDR3 DNA: TGTGCCAGCAGCGCGCGGCGGCGCTATGGCTACACCTTC; V gene: TRBV5-6; D gene: -; CDR3 length: 13; clone size: -; J gene: TRBJ1-2
CDR3 protein: CASSLFGAGGGETQYF; CDR3 DNA: TGTGCCAGCAGTTTATTCGGAGCGGGCGGAGGGGAGACCCAGTACTTC; V gene: TRBV12-3/TRBV12-4; D gene: -; CDR3 length: 16; clone size: -; J gene: TRBJ2-5
CDR3 protein: CSAKGTEAFF; CDR3 DNA: TGCAGTGCCAAGGGGACTGAAGCTTTCTTT; V gene: TRBV20-1; D gene: -; CDR3 length: 10; clone size: -; J gene: TRBJ1-1
CDR3 protein: CASSLPQGASDTQYF; CDR3 DNA: TGTGCCAGCAGCTTGCCGCAGGGGGCTTCGGATACGCAGTATTTT; V gene: TRBV5-5; D gene: TRBD1; CDR3 length: 15; clone size: few; J gene: TRBJ2-3
CDR3 protein: CASSKGGPERWNTEAFF; CDR3 DNA: TGTGCCAGCAGTAAGGGAGGCCCCGAGAGGTGGAACACTGAAGCTTTCTTT; V gene: TRBV28; D gene: -; CDR3 length: 17; clone size: -; J gene: TRBJ1-1
CDR3 protein: CASSLLVTGELFF; CDR3 DNA: TGTGCCAGCAGTTTACTGGTCACCGGGGAGCTGTTTTTT; V gene: TRBV12-3/TRBV12-4; D gene: -; CDR3 length: 13; clone size: -; J gene: TRBJ2-2
CDR3 protein: CASSQGPGTTYEQYF; CDR3 DNA: TGTGCCAGCAGCCAAGGCCCGGGGACCACCTACGAGCAGTACTTC; V gene: TRBV3-1; D gene: -; CDR3 length: 15; clone size: few; J gene: TRBJ2-7
CDR3 protein: CSTRPPRGHNRWIGTEAFF; CDR3 DNA: TGCAGTACTAGACCGCCAAGGGGCCACAACAGATGGATAGGCACTGAAGCTTTCTTT; V gene: TRBV20-1; D gene: -; CDR3 length: 19; clone size: -; J gene: TRBJ1-1
CDR3 protein: CASSPTGYSGNTIYF; CDR3 DNA: TGTGCCAGCAGCCCGACAGGGTACTCTGGAAACACCATATATTTT; V gene: TRBV14; D gene: TRBD1; CDR3 length: 15; clone size: -; J gene: TRBJ1-3
CDR3 protein: CASSLSPGSSTEAFF; CDR3 DNA: TGTGCCAGCAGTTTATCACCAGGGAGTTCCACTGAAGCTTTCTTT; V gene: TRBV27; D gene: -; CDR3 length: 15; clone size: few; J gene: TRBJ1-1
CDR3 protein: CSARDSGGASYEQYF; CDR3 DNA: TGCAGTGCTAGAGATAGCGGGGGGGCATCCTACGAGCAGTACTTC; V gene: TRBV20-1; D gene: TRBD2; CDR3 length: 15; clone size: -; J gene: TRBJ2-7
CDR3 protein: CAGSWTGGLAEETQYF; CDR3 DNA: TGCGCCGGCAGCTGGACCGGCGGACTAGCGGAAGAGACCCAGTACTTC; V gene: TRBV5-1; D gene: TRBD2; CDR3 length: 16; clone size: few; J gene: TRBJ2-5
CDR3 protein: CASSLQGINPDEKLFF; CDR3 DNA: TGTGCCAGCAGCTTACAGGGGATCAATCCGGATGAAAAACTGTTTTTT; V gene: TRBV7-3; D gene: -; CDR3 length: 16; clone size: few; J gene: TRBJ1-4
CDR3 protein: CASSAGGTGMNTEAFF; CDR3 DNA: TGTGCCAGCAGCGCCGGTGGGACAGGAATGAACACTGAAGCTTTCTTT; V gene: TRBV9; D gene: TRBD1; CDR3 length: 16; clone size: -; J gene: TRBJ1-1
CDR3 protein: CASSSTGEMGTQYF; CDR3 DNA: TGTGCCAGCAGCTCGACAGGGGAGATGGGGACCCAGTACTTC; V gene: TRBV7-9; D gene: TRBD1; CDR3 length: 14; clone size: few; J gene: TRBJ2-5
CDR3 protein: CASSLFQDKNIQYF; CDR3 DNA: TGTGCCAGCAGTTTATTCCAGGATAAAAACATTCAGTACTTC; V gene: TRBV27; D gene: -; CDR3 length: 14; clone size: -; J gene: TRBJ2-4
CDR3 protein: CASSVADRDYEQYF; CDR3 DNA: TGTGCCAGCAGCGTAGCGGACAGAGACTACGAGCAGTACTTC; V gene: TRBV7-6; D gene: -; CDR3 length: 14; clone size: many; J gene: TRBJ2-7
CDR3 protein: CASSDPGLAGGRETQYF; CDR3 DNA: TGTGCCAGCAGCGATCCGGGACTAGCGGGAGGAAGAGAGACCCAGTACTTC; V gene: TRBV5-5; D gene: TRBD2; CDR3 length: 17; clone size: -; J gene: TRBJ2-5
CDR3 protein: CASSPYDWVSTDTQYF; CDR3 DNA: TGTGCCAGCAGCCCTTATGATTGGGTCTCCACAGATACGCAGTATTTT; V gene: TRBV7-2; D gene: -; CDR3 length: 16; clone size: many; J gene: TRBJ2-3